Listed below are T cell receptor beta chains from one sample, sequenced in a study of cytomegalovirus exposure and HLA in healthy donors. Only in-frame clones appear in the TCRdb table, and some are missing; sequencing was by immunoSEQ multiplex PCR. The data contain about 150,000 clones, 60% to 85% of them seen just once; the ten biggest clones take up over 3%. Sequencing was done on a sample of PBMCs. These receptors all come from a middle-aged woman in good health and CMV-seronegative. CDR3s leave out the opening cysteine and the closing phenylalanine or tryptophan.

length: 12
V: TRBV10-1
CDR3: ASSDGLAGGEQY

length: 15
V: TRBV7-6
CDR3: ASSLEPPQWNTGELF

length: 15
V: TRBV5-4
CDR3: ASSLRNRGPGANVLT

length: 12
V: TRBV30
CDR3: AWTVNGGNYGYT

length: 14
V: TRBV7-2
CDR3: ASLRPGPAGVYEQY

length: 13
V: TRBV4-1
CDR3: ASSQGPGQARGYT

length: 13
V: TRBV28
CDR3: ASSSWSSGANVLT

length: 11
V: TRBV5-6
CDR3: ASRGGSPTEQY

length: 11
V: TRBV10-3
CDR3: AISGGSYQPQH

length: 13
V: TRBV6-1
CDR3: ASRSGTGLNYGYT

length: 13
V: TRBV19
CDR3: ASSRQGLLPYGYT

length: 10
V: TRBV6-6
CDR3: ASNIGGQPQH

length: 14
V: TRBV5-1
CDR3: ASSYGTGASTDTQY

length: 13
V: TRBV5-1
CDR3: ASSPGGGLTDTQY

length: 14
V: TRBV6-5
CDR3: ASSYSRDGADTEAF

length: 12
V: TRBV10-3
CDR3: AIARTSNTGELF